A single sample gave rise to the 32 T cell receptor beta chains below, sequenced in a study of PD-L1 blockade in urothelial cancer. The table came from immunoSEQ multiplex PCR; TCRdb's copy has only in-frame clones and leaves some out. The top ten hold 18% of the sample, which has about 41,000 clones, 82% seen once. The sequencing here drew on PBMCs, taken around atezolizumab (anti-PD-L1) treatment. All receptors derive from a man in his sixties with urothelial cancer.

V usage is TRBV30 and J usage is TRBJ1-3; a possible D gene is TRBD1 (6 bases). Germline V CDR1 and CDR2: GTSNPN, SVGIG (reference sequence). The CDR3 runs 15 residues. Trimming pared 2 bases from V and 0 bases from J, leaving 11 bases between. The CDR3 loop is CAWSPGQRSGNTIYF. CDR3 nucleotides: TGTGCCTGGAGTCCAGGACAGCGCTCTGGAAACACCATATATTTT.

The J gene is TRBJ2-7, the V gene TRBV2, with 9 bases aligning to TRBD1. Germline V gene data show CDR1 as SNHLY and CDR2 as FYNNEI. CDR3 length: 14 residues. V shed 10 bases and J 4 bases; nucleotides not matched to a gene: 11. The CDR3: CATTRDRESYEQYF. For the CDR3, the DNA is TGTGCCACCACGCGGGACAGGGAAAGTTACGAGCAGTACTTC.

The rearrangement joins TRBV5-6 to TRBJ1-2; 7 bases are shared with TRBD1. From germline, CDR1 is SGHDT and CDR2 YYEEEE. The CDR3 is 15 amino acids. Losses at the gene ends were 2 bases for V and 5 bases for J; bases not matched to a gene: 9. CDR3 loop: CASSLWTGVYYGYTF. CDR3 bases: TGTGCCAGCAGCTTATGGACAGGAGTGTATTATGGCTACACCTTC.

This clone was counted a few times. The V call is TRBV21-1, the J call TRBJ1-1; the DNA was not compared with TRBD1, the D call given in the table. TRBV21-1 is marked as a pseudogene. The CDR3 is 15 residues long. The CDR3 protein is CASSPRDRLNTEAFF. For the CDR3, the DNA is TGTGCCAGCAGCCCCCGGGACAGACTGAACACTGAAGCTTTCTTT.

This clone was observed a handful of times. The chain recombines TRBV2 with TRBJ2-2; 13 bases agree with TRBD2. The germline V gene has CDR1 SNHLY and CDR2 FYNNEI. V lost 8 bases to trimming and J lost 4 bases; unmatched junction nucleotides: 10. The CDR3 contains 17 residues. The chain's CDR3 is CASEGLAGPVGTGELFF. The CDR3 DNA follows: TGTGCCAGCGAGGGACTAGCGGGGCCCGTGGGCACCGGGGAGCTGTTTTTT.

The CDR3 is CSVEVVADRLNYGYTF. The DNA for the CDR3 is TGCAGCGTTGAAGTGGTGGCTGACAGGCTGAACTATGGCTACACCTTC. The rearrangement uses TRBV29-1 and TRBJ1-2; TRBD1 is a possible D gene (6 bases). Trimming pared 1 base from V and 2 bases from J, leaving 17 bases between. The CDR3 runs to 16 residues. Germline V gene data show CDR1 as SQVTM and CDR2 as ANQGSEA.

This rearrangement joins TRBV28 to TRBJ1-2; the D gene is possibly TRBD1 (6 bases). V was pared by 9 bases and J by 4 bases, with 12 bases between. Looked up from germline, CDR1 is MDHEN and CDR2 is SYDVKM. CDR3 length: 12 amino acids. The CDR3 reads CASQGSSYGYTF. The DNA of the CDR3 is TGTGCCAGTCAGGGGTCCTCCTATGGCTACACCTTC.

The J gene is TRBJ2-5, the V gene TRBV6-1, with TRBD1 matching 8 bases. This CDR3 comprises 15 residues. Germline trimming cut 3 bases from V and 5 bases from J; bases unmatched to any gene: 8. Germline V gene sequence: CDR1 MNHNS, CDR2 SASEGT. In DNA form, the CDR3 reads TGTGCCAGCAGTGAGAACAGGGGGTTTAGGGAGACCCAGTACTTC. This sequence encodes CASSENRGFRETQYF.

The chain recombines TRBV15 with TRBJ1-6; the D gene is possibly TRBD1 (5 bases). There are 15 residues in the CDR3. Germline V gene lookup returns CDR1 LNHNV and CDR2 YYDKDF (reference sequence). Trimming took 1 base from V and 7 from J, leaving 11 bases between them. The CDR3 DNA reads TGTGCCACCAGCAGAGGGGGGGTGTGGAATTCACCCCTCCACTTT. This translates into CATSRGGVWNSPLHF.

This clone has just a few counts. The genes are TRBV2 and TRBJ2-1; 12 bases align to TRBD2. Germline values: CDR1 SNHLY, CDR2 FYNNEI. This CDR3 is built from 17 residues. With 4 bases clipped from V and 2 bases from J, the junction kept 6 bases outside the gene matches. The CDR3 bases are TGTGCCAGCAGTGGACTAGCGGGGGAGTCCCCCTACAATGAGCAGTTCTTC. Amino acids: CASSGLAGESPYNEQFF.

The rearrangement joins TRBV2 to TRBJ2-2, with a tentative D call TRBD2 (6 bases). CDR1 is SNHLY and CDR2 is FYNNEI in the germline V gene. Trimming took 4 bases from V and 1 from J, leaving 10 bases between them. CDR3 length: 15 amino acids. CDR3 region: CASSARTMNTGELFF. For the CDR3, the DNA is TGTGCCAGCAGTGCAAGGACTATGAACACCGGGGAGCTGTTTTTT.

The V gene is TRBV9, the J gene TRBJ1-6; 7 bases are a match to TRBD1. Per the germline V gene, CDR1 is SGDLS and CDR2 is YYNGEE. The CDR3 length is 16 residues. The V and J ends lost 0 bases and 8 bases, in that order; junction bases with no gene match: 8. The DNA for the CDR3 is TGTGCCAGCAGCGTAGAGGAGGGGGCGGCTTATTCACCCCTCCACTTT. Translation: CASSVEEGAAYSPLHF.

V usage is TRBV2 and J usage is TRBJ2-5, with TRBD2 matching 8 bases. This CDR3 region has 14 residues. Trimming cost V 7 bases and J 0 bases; bases outside gene matches: 4. Germline CDR1 and CDR2: SNHLY and FYNNEI. Here the CDR3 reads CASILAAYQETQYF. The CDR3 coding sequence is TGTGCCAGCATACTAGCGGCGTACCAAGAGACCCAGTACTTC.

The V and J genes are TRBV11-2 and TRBJ2-3, with 14 bases aligning to TRBD2. There are 17 residues in the CDR3. V shed 1 base and J 1 base; nucleotides not matched to a gene: 1. From germline, CDR1 is SGHAT and CDR2 FQNNGV. The CDR3 loop is CASSLAGLAGGTDTQYF. DNA for the CDR3: TGTGCCAGCAGCTTAGCGGGACTAGCGGGGGGCACAGATACGCAGTATTTT. The entire variable domain, with the rest obtained from reference TRBV11-2 and TRBJ2-3, is as follows: EAGVAQSPRYKIIEKRQSVAFWCNPISGHATLYWYQQILGQGPKLLIQFQNNGVVDDSQLPKDRFSAERLKGVDSTLKIQPAKLEDSAVYLCASSLAGLAGGTDTQYFGPGTRLTVL.

The rearrangement joins TRBV13 to TRBJ2-1; 7 nucleotides match TRBD2. In germline, CDR1 is PRHDT, CDR2 FYEKMQ (reference sequence). J gave up 5 bases and V 8 bases, and 3 bases lay outside the gene matches. This CDR3 is built from 12 residues. The CDR3 DNA reads TGTGCCAGCCGTGGGAGGGACAATGAGCAGTTCTTC. Translated, it gives CASRGRDNEQFF.

CDR3 in DNA: TGTGCCTGGACAGCCAAGGGGGTCGGGACCCAGTACTTC. Its translation is CAWTAKGVGTQYF. The gene calls are TRBV30 and TRBJ2-5; TRBD1 might be the D (6 bases). Germline V CDR1 and CDR2: GTSNPN, SVGIG (reference sequence). CDR3 length: 13 amino acids. Deletions cut 4 bases from V and 7 bases from J, with 16 bases between.

The rearrangement joins TRBV5-4 to TRBJ2-1, with 7 bases lining up with TRBD2. The CDR3 extends over 15 amino acids. V trimming: 0 bases; J trimming: 3 bases; junction bases outside the gene matches: 3. Germline loops: CDR1 SGHNT, CDR2 YYREEE (reference sequence). CDR3 loop: CASSLGGGGYNEQFF. DNA of the CDR3: TGTGCCAGCAGCTTGGGTGGGGGGGGCTACAATGAGCAGTTCTTC.

V is TRBV27 and J is TRBJ2-6, with D possibly matching TRBD1 (5 bases). Trimming left V 4 bases short and J 0 bases short, with 13 bases between. Germline CDR1 and CDR2: MNHEY and SMNVEV (reference sequence). The CDR3 extends over 17 amino acids. CDR3 sequence reads: CASSSQGGSSGANVLTF. As DNA, the CDR3 is TGTGCCAGCAGTTCTCAGGGCGGTAGCTCTGGGGCCAACGTCCTGACTTTC. Combining the CDR3 with reference TRBV27 and TRBJ2-6 gives the whole variable domain EAQVTQNPRYLITVTGKKLTVTCSQNMNHEYMSWYRQDPGLGLRQIYYSMNVEVTDKGDVPEGYKVSRKEKRNFPLILESPSPNQTSLYFCASSSQGGSSGANVLTFGAGSRLTVL.

The chain recombines TRBV6-6 with TRBJ2-1; TRBD1 aligns across 10 bases. The CDR3 runs to 15 residues. V was pared by 5 bases and J by 6 bases, with 7 bases of the junction left unmatched. CDR1 is MNHNY, CDR2 SVGAGI, per germline (reference sequence). CDR3 region: CASSRGQGVFNEQFF. The DNA of the CDR3 is TGTGCCAGCAGTCGCGGACAGGGGGTTTTCAATGAGCAGTTCTTC.

In the case of this clone: An end of the junction differs from the germline gene, which may be a read error. The rearrangement links TRBV2 to TRBJ2-6; perhaps TRBD1 as D (5 bases). The CDR3 has 10 residues. The germline V gene has CDR1 SNHLY and CDR2 FYNNEI. For the CDR3, the DNA is TGTGCCAGCAGTGCCACGGACATGTCTTTC. It translates to CASSATDMSF.

This sequence joins TRBV19 and TRBJ1-5; D possibly corresponds to TRBD1 (5 bases). Germline CDR1 and CDR2: LNHDA and SQIVND (reference sequence). The CDR3 runs to 14 residues. The V end was cut by 8 bases, the J end by 6 bases, with 17 bases between. The CDR3 sequence: CASQKRQGAQPQHF. CDR3 bases: TGTGCCAGTCAGAAGAGGCAGGGCGCTCAGCCCCAGCATTTT. Full variable domain (outside the CDR3, taken from reference TRBV19 and TRBJ1-5): DGGITQSPKYLFRKEGQNVTLSCEQNLNHDAMYWYRQDPGQGLRLIYYSQIVNDFQKGDIAEGYSVSREKKESFPLTVTSAQKNPTAFYLCASQKRQGAQPQHFGDGTRLSIL.

V and J are TRBV10-3 and TRBJ2-3; 10 bases map to TRBD2. J gave up 6 bases and V 7 bases, and 7 bases lay outside the gene matches. The CDR3 has 14 residues. The V gene's germline CDR1 is ENHRY and CDR2 SYGVKD. The CDR3: CAITASGGLDTQYF. In nucleotides, the CDR3 is TGTGCCATCACGGCTAGCGGGGGACTTGATACGCAGTATTTT.

The rearrangement joins TRBV9 to TRBJ2-3, with a possible D match to TRBD1 (6 bases). Germline lookup yields CDR1 SGDLS and CDR2 YYNGEE. V dropped 2 bases and J dropped 3 bases, with 10 bases sitting between them. This CDR3 is built from 14 residues. This CDR3 reads CASSVQGQTDTQYF. The CDR3 DNA is TGTGCCAGCAGCGTTCAGGGGCAGACAGATACGCAGTATTTT.

This clone came up a few times. The gene calls are TRBV7-2 and TRBJ1-2; unclear D gene. The germline gives CDR1 SGHTA, CDR2 FQGNSA. The length of the CDR3 is 13 residues. Trimming stripped 1 base from V and 2 bases from J, with 5 bases between. This CDR3 is CASSLGRNYGYTF. The CDR3 coding sequence is TGTGCCAGCAGCTTAGGCAGAAACTATGGCTACACCTTC.

The chain joins TRBV7-6 to TRBJ1-2, with 7 nucleotides matching TRBD1. CDR1 is SGHVS and CDR2 is FNYEAQ in the germline V gene. CDR3 length: 14 amino acids. The V and J ends lost 5 bases and 5 bases, in that order; junction bases with no gene match: 8. CDR3 amino acids: CASSPPGTDYGYTF. CDR3 nucleotides: TGTGCCAGCAGCCCCCCCGGGACAGATTATGGCTACACCTTC.

The V and J genes are TRBV7-6 and TRBJ2-7; TRBD1 matches 8 bases. Germline V gene sequence: CDR1 SGHVS, CDR2 FNYEAQ. The CDR3 is 15 amino acids. The V segment lost 6 bases and the J segment 6 bases; nucleotides outside the gene matches: 13. The CDR3 spells CASRPNTGGQGEQYF. CDR3 DNA sequence: TGTGCCAGCAGGCCAAATACAGGGGGTCAGGGCGAGCAGTACTTC.

The V call is TRBV27, the J call TRBJ1-5; D is perhaps TRBD1 (6 bases). The CDR3 runs to 15 residues. CDR1 and CDR2 from the germline V gene are MNHEY and SMNVEV (reference sequence). V was trimmed by 0 bases and J by 4 bases, leaving 10 bases between them. The chain's CDR3 is CASSLSGRGNQPQHF. The CDR3, as DNA: TGTGCCAGCAGTTTATCCGGCAGGGGTAATCAGCCCCAGCATTTT.

This chain connects TRBV6-1 to TRBJ2-2; D gene unclear. Trimming removed 7 bases at V and 4 bases at J, with 13 bases between. The germline CDR1 and CDR2 sequences are MNHNS and SASEGT. The CDR3 loop spans 14 amino acids. This chain's CDR3 is CASITTGSTGELFF. The CDR3 bases are TGTGCCAGCATAACTACCGGGTCCACCGGGGAGCTGTTTTTT.

J is TRBJ2-7 and V is TRBV6-1; D call uncertain. The CDR3 is 14 amino acids. From germline, CDR1 is MNHNS and CDR2 SASEGT. V was cut by 0 bases and J by 1 base, with 7 bases left in between. The CDR3: CASSEAGRSYEQYF. The CDR3, as DNA: TGTGCCAGCAGTGAAGCCGGCAGGTCCTACGAGCAGTACTTC.

The chain joins TRBV10-3 to TRBJ1-4; D perhaps matches TRBD1 (6 bases). CDR1 and CDR2 (germline): ENHRY, SYGVKD. V lost 4 bases to trimming and J lost 8 bases, with 17 bases between them. There are 15 residues in the CDR3. The CDR3 is CAISARQVGEEKLFF. CDR3 nucleotide sequence: TGTGCCATCAGTGCAAGACAGGTCGGTGAGGAAAAACTGTTTTTT.

This rearrangement joins TRBV10-3 to TRBJ2-7; 8 nucleotides agree with TRBD1. The germline V gene has CDR1 ENHRY and CDR2 SYGVKD. With V trimmed by 3 bases and J by 6 bases, 4 bases remained unmatched. The CDR3 sequence is 13 residues long. CDR3 DNA sequence: TGTGCCATCAGTGACTCGGACAGGGTCGAGCAGTACTTC. Encoded protein: CAISDSDRVEQYF.

J is TRBJ2-3 and V is TRBV9; TRBD1 might be the D (6 bases). This CDR3 has 15 residues. With 3 bases removed from V and 0 bases from J, the gap between germline ends came to 11 bases. The germline V gene has CDR1 SGDLS and CDR2 YYNGEE. CDR3 sequence: CASSEGGFSTDTQYF. The DNA for the CDR3 is TGTGCCAGCAGCGAAGGGGGTTTTAGCACAGATACGCAGTATTTT. The complete variable domain, with remaining parts taken from reference TRBV9 and TRBJ2-3, reads DSGVTQTPKHLITATGQRVTLRCSPRSGDLSVYWYQQSLDQGLQFLIQYYNGEERAKGNILERFSAQQFPDLHSELNLSSLELGDSALYFCASSEGGFSTDTQYFGPGTRLTVL.